The rows below give T cell receptor beta chains drawn from one sample of a study of cytomegalovirus exposure and HLA in healthy donors. Only in-frame clones appear in the TCRdb table, and some are missing; sequencing was by immunoSEQ multiplex PCR. The data contain roughly 120,000 clones, roughly 90% of them singletons. Sequenced input: PBMCs. These receptors were obtained from a woman younger than 35 in good health and CMV-seronegative. CDR3s include the opening cysteine and the closing phenylalanine or tryptophan. The D gene is left open where the match is weak. The size entry is marked missing in some rows and otherwise reads once, few, many or a size class.

V	size	D	J	CDR3	DNA
TRBV15	-	-	TRBJ1-5	CAISISGIQPQHF	TGTGCCATTTCAATTTCAGGGATTCAGCCCCAGCATTTT
TRBV4-2	-	-	TRBJ2-7	CASSQDSGSYEQYF	TGTGCCAGCAGCCAAGACAGCGGATCCTACGAGCAGTACTTC
TRBV30	-	-	TRBJ2-7	CAWNRVPPYEQYF	TGTGCCTGGAACAGGGTGCCACCCTACGAGCAGTACTTC
TRBV9	-	TRBD1	TRBJ2-7	CASSPRTGTPYEQYF	TGTGCCAGCAGCCCCCGGACAGGGACGCCCTACGAGCAGTACTTC
TRBV15	-	TRBD2	TRBJ2-3	CATSRRLAAIPSDTQYF	TGTGCCACCAGCAGACGACTAGCGGCTATACCGTCAGATACGCAGTATTTT
TRBV20-1	-	-	TRBJ2-1	CSAAGNEQFF	TGCAGTGCCGCGGGAAATGAGCAGTTCTTC
TRBV21-1	-	-	TRBJ1-2	CASSKSEGAYGYTF	TGTGCCAGCAGCAAATCTGAAGGGGCCTATGGCTACACCTTC
TRBV28	-	-	TRBJ2-7	CASSFSLYPGEQYF	TGTGCCAGCAGTTTCTCTCTCTACCCCGGGGAGCAGTACTTC
TRBV28	-	TRBD1	TRBJ2-7	CASSFATGGYEQYF	TGTGCCAGCAGTTTCGCGACAGGGGGGTACGAGCAGTACTTC
TRBV6-5	-	-	TRBJ2-1	CASSYSGGSYNEQFF	TGTGCCAGCAGTTACTCGGGGGGCTCCTACAATGAGCAGTTCTTC
TRBV6-1	-	TRBD2	TRBJ2-1	CASSGWTSGHNEQFF	TGTGCCAGCAGTGGTTGGACTAGCGGCCACAATGAGCAGTTCTTC
TRBV9	-	TRBD1	TRBJ1-2	CASSGRDRGRNGYTF	TGTGCCAGCAGCGGCCGGGACAGGGGGCGGAATGGCTACACCTTC
TRBV30	-	-	TRBJ1-3	CAWSVLGGSGNTIYF	TGTGCCTGGAGTGTACTAGGGGGCTCTGGAAACACCATATATTTT
TRBV11-3	-	TRBD2	TRBJ2-1	CASSFSGREYNEQFF	TGTGCCAGCAGCTTTAGCGGGAGAGAATACAATGAGCAGTTCTTC
TRBV7-9	-	-	TRBJ2-5	CASSLAPDQETQYF	TGTGCCAGCAGCTTAGCTCCAGACCAAGAGACCCAGTACTTC
TRBV5-1	once	-	TRBJ2-1	CASSLVSNFHDEQFF	TGCGCCAGCAGCTTGGTTAGTAATTTCCACGATGAGCAGTTCTTC
TRBV7-2	-	TRBD2	TRBJ2-7	CASSLQSSGPYEQYF	TGTGCCAGCAGCTTACAAAGTAGCGGGCCCTACGAGCAGTACTTC
TRBV11-2	-	-	TRBJ1-1	CASSLVSQEAFF	TGTGCCAGCAGCCTAGTGTCGCAGGAAGCTTTCTTT
TRBV4-1	-	TRBD2	TRBJ2-3	CASRQGLAGGRGTDTQYF	TGCGCCAGCAGACAAGGACTAGCGGGGGGGCGGGGAACAGATACGCAGTATTTT
TRBV11-1	-	-	TRBJ1-1	CASSLGGREAFF	TGTGCCAGCAGCTTAGGGGGGCGTGAAGCTTTCTTT
TRBV28	-	-	TRBJ2-5	CASSPGTSETQYF	TGTGCCAGCAGTCCCGGGACTTCAGAGACCCAGTACTTC
TRBV7-7	few	-	TRBJ2-2	CASSLFTSGELFF	TGTGCCAGCAGCTTATTTACTTCCGGGGAGCTGTTTTTT
TRBV6-5	-	-	TRBJ2-3	CASSLRDTQYF	TGTGCCAGCAGTCTCAGAGATACGCAGTATTTT
TRBV11-2	-	-	TRBJ1-3	CAGNRSTIYF	TGTGCCGGCAACCGGAGCACCATATATTTT
TRBV27	-	-	TRBJ2-1	CASSPTSNEQFF	TGTGCCAGCAGTCCGACTTCGAATGAGCAGTTCTTC
TRBV6-5	-	-	TRBJ1-1	CASGGRGPEAFF	TGTGCCAGCGGCGGCAGGGGCCCTGAAGCTTTCTTT
TRBV4-1	-	-	TRBJ1-2	CASSQIPPTGYGYTF	TGCGCCAGCAGCCAGATCCCCCCGACAGGTTATGGCTACACCTTC
TRBV7-3	-	-	TRBJ2-2	CASSEQGNTGELFF	TGTGCCAGCAGCGAACAGGGGAACACCGGGGAGCTGTTTTTT
TRBV5-1	-	TRBD1	TRBJ1-1	CASSTGTGGGATEAFF	TGCGCCAGCAGCACCGGGACAGGTGGGGGTGCCACTGAAGCTTTCTTT
TRBV27	few	-	TRBJ1-2	CASSLGHPNYGYTF	TGTGCCAGCAGTTTGGGACACCCTAACTATGGCTACACCTTC
TRBV4-3	-	-	TRBJ2-7	CASSLSREREQYF	TGCGCCAGCAGCCTATCCCGGGAGCGCGAGCAGTACTTC
TRBV5-6	few	-	TRBJ1-1	CASSLGPEAFF	TGTGCCAGCAGCTTGGGGCCTGAAGCTTTCTTT
TRBV18	-	TRBD2	TRBJ2-7	CASSEWEGSSYEQYF	TGTGCCAGCTCAGAGTGGGAGGGGAGCTCCTACGAGCAGTACTTC
TRBV6-1	-	-	TRBJ2-7	CAGGAPYEQYF	TGTGCCGGAGGGGCCCCCTACGAGCAGTACTTC
TRBV5-4	few	TRBD1	TRBJ1-2	CASSFGGTGRNYGYTF	TGTGCCAGCAGCTTTGGGGGGACAGGGCGCAACTATGGCTACACCTTC
TRBV28	few	TRBD1	TRBJ1-2	CASISGHRGLGGYTF	TGTGCCAGCATTTCAGGCCACAGGGGGTTAGGCGGCTACACCTTC
TRBV5-4	-	-	TRBJ2-1	CASSSRDSRIQFF	TGTGCCAGCAGCTCCCGCGACAGTCGCATTCAGTTCTTC
TRBV10-1	-	-	TRBJ1-2	CASPIRGYTF	TGCGCCAGCCCTATACGGGGCTACACCTTC
TRBV29-1	-	TRBD1	TRBJ1-2	CSVVPGTGNYGYTF	TGCAGCGTTGTGCCCGGGACAGGGAACTATGGCTACACCTTC
TRBV6-5	-	-	TRBJ1-6	CASSYSYNSPLHF	TGTGCCAGCAGTTATTCCTACAATTCACCCCTCCACTTT
TRBV7-9	-	-	TRBJ2-7	CASSLEGGLGQYF	TGTGCCAGCAGCTTAGAAGGGGGTCTCGGGCAGTACTTC
TRBV6-6	-	TRBD1	TRBJ1-5	CATSGQGNNQPQHF	TGTGCCACCTCTGGACAGGGCAACAATCAGCCCCAGCATTTT
TRBV10-1	-	-	TRBJ1-2	CASSECPLQTNYGYTF	TGCGCCAGCAGTGAGTGTCCTCTCCAAACAAACTATGGCTACACCTTC
TRBV10-2	-	-	TRBJ1-1	CASKTGADTEAFF	TGCGCCAGCAAGACGGGAGCGGACACTGAAGCTTTCTTT
TRBV6-1	few	-	TRBJ1-5	CASSVSFPSGNQPQHF	TGTGCCAGCAGTGTGTCATTTCCCTCAGGCAATCAGCCCCAGCATTTT
TRBV29-1	once	-	TRBJ1-2	CSVFSTDYGYTF	TGCAGCGTTTTCTCGACAGACTATGGCTACACCTTC
TRBV21-1	-	-	TRBJ2-7	CASSKGERSYLYEQYF	TGTGCCAGCAGCAAAGGAGAGCGCAGTTACCTCTACGAGCAGTACTTC
TRBV7-2	-	-	TRBJ2-7	CASSSRSTLEQYF	TGTGCCAGCAGCTCCAGGTCTACCCTCGAGCAGTACTTC
TRBV4-1	once	TRBD1	TRBJ2-7	CASSQAITRDRVYEQYF	TGCGCCAGCAGCCAAGCTATCACCCGAGACAGGGTATACGAGCAGTACTTC
TRBV18	-	TRBD2	TRBJ2-7	CASSPGLAEAYEQYF	TGTGCCAGCTCCCCCGGACTAGCGGAAGCCTACGAGCAGTACTTC
TRBV29-1	-	-	TRBJ1-2	CSGMTEGYYGYTF	TGCAGCGGAATGACTGAAGGTTACTATGGCTACACCTTC
TRBV5-6	-	TRBD2	TRBJ2-3	CASSLLAGGPPSTDTQYF	TGTGCCAGCAGCTTGCTAGCGGGGGGGCCCCCTAGCACAGATACGCAGTATTTT
TRBV27	-	TRBD2	TRBJ2-7	CASSPLASGYEQYF	TGTGCCAGCAGTCCCCTGGCTAGCGGCTACGAGCAGTACTTC
TRBV9	-	TRBD2	TRBJ2-1	CASSVGLAGVYNEQFF	TGTGCCAGCAGCGTAGGCCTAGCGGGAGTCTACAATGAGCAGTTCTTC